This TCR beta chain was captured by sequencing in a study of CD8+CD57+ T cells in acquired aplastic anemia (dated by TCRdb to 2017 to 2018). About the study as a whole: DNA extracted from sorted CD4+ and CD8+ cells had a mean of roughly 3.3 ug, with a range of about 0.18 to 27.4 ug. A CD8+CD57+ expansion meant a frequency higher than the mean frequency seen in healthy subjects.

The paper's findings and limits, for the study overall: No significant difference in CD8+ Simpson's diversity was found between patients and healthy controls (P=0.060). Roughly 30 CD8+ CDR3 sequences were found to be shared between patients and controls, but these sequences appeared to be highly expressed in patients and within the immunodominant clones of the patients.

The patients picked for sequencing were ones in whom flow cytometry had shown an expansion of CD8+CD57+ cells. Every patient had a diagnosis of severe acquired aplastic anemia based on International Study of Aplastic Anemia and Agranulocytosis and Camitta criteria. No therapy had been received by the patients at the time of blood sampling. In this study, sorted CD4+ and CD8+ T cells from the blood of healthy subjects and of severe aplastic anemia patients had their TCR repertoires deep-sequenced. In the USA, patient enrollment took place under clinicaltrials.gov protocols 00001620, 01623167, 00001397, 00071045, 00081523 and 00961064. Ficoll-Paque density gradient centrifugation was used to isolate peripheral blood mononuclear cells. Before DNA was extracted, CD4+ and CD8+ T cells were sorted using either FACS or magnetic beads. The CDR3 runs 13 residues from the cysteine to the phenylalanine. CDR3 DNA is the only sequence kept; it has 39 bases, read in frame from the first base. V is clipped by 3 bases and J by 1 base, and the sequence between their germline boundaries is 9 bases long. CDR1 and CDR2, looked up from the germline V gene (reference sequence), are DFQATT and SNEGSKA.

This clonotype came up many times. Its cognate antigen has yet to be identified. The record has no base qualities; no much larger clone is one base away. Profiling of TCR beta VDJ combinations and CDR3 sequences used genomic DNA as the template. TCR repertoire sequencing was run on an Illumina HiSeq 2000. Processing in the source paper ran as follows. Repertoire assessment relied on Simpson's diversity index, CDR3 size and DJ length profiles, and TRBV/TRBJ rearrangement plots. Whichever DNA sequence was most abundant in the deep sequencing data was defined as the immunodominant clone. CDR3 amino acid sequences were screened for sharing across subjects and were compared with published repertoires and the VDJdb database. The public reads were reprocessed in TCRdb via fastp at Q25 and MiXCR, keeping in-frame beta chains. Identical CDR3 proteins give one entry, which carries the most common genes and DNA. These V and J calls rely on TCRdb rather than the paper's analysis. Here the sample has about 150,000 distinct CDR3 sequences; about 50% occur a single time. Together, the top ten hold about 31% of the sample.

The sequenced material came from sorted CD4+, CD8+, or CD8+CD57+ T cells (not recorded which) from PBMCs. The clonotype originates from a human donor with aplastic anemia. The sequence links TRBV20-1 to TRBJ2-5; TRBD2 could be the D gene, as 5 bases match. The CDR3 sequence is CSASGGGQETQYF. The DNA reads as follows: TGCAGTGCTAGCGGAGGAGGCCAAGAGACCCAGTACTTC.